The T cell receptor beta chain described here comes from a study of cytomegalovirus exposure and HLA in healthy donors (dated by TCRdb to the late 2010s). General notes on the study: According to an earlier analysis of a few hundred of the donors, 150 million to 200 million T cells yielded approximately 120 million unique TCR beta sequences and about 280 Gb of sequence data. To predict cytomegalovirus infection status, the study combined high-throughput TCR immunosequencing, statistical association of individual TCRs with disease status, and machine learning. A later genetic analysis took genome-wide SNP genotypes for about 60% of the roughly 670 donors and used that subset as a discovery cohort. The later analysis used no new phenotypic data to find candidate immune exposures, relying instead on TCR beta sequences and their occurrence across donors. Besides the first cohort of under 700 subjects, a separate validation cohort made up of 90 to 150 different subjects was used. An earlier analysis of about 600 of the donors used high-throughput TCR beta sequencing to judge whether each TCR beta V gene segment behaved as functional or pseudogenic. A later analysis re-analyzed previously published TCR beta repertoires from about 730 donors and added high-resolution HLA genotyping to study TCR occurrence patterns. The study was designed to test whether signatures of past pathogen exposure could be identified by cataloging public T cell receptors. Of the 398 genotyped donors, about 80% fell in the genetic ancestry cluster associated with self-reported Caucasian donors. Roughly 300 gigabases of sequencing data and tens of millions of unique TCR sequences were included in an early release covering 500 to 750 HLA-typed donors. Class I and class II HLA loci were covered by the typing at four-digit resolution. On average, roughly 240,000 unique TCR beta nucleotide sequences were sequenced per donor among 398 genotyped donors of the cohort, with roughly 18% of those sequences being non-productive. Donor age, sex, ethnicity and CMV serostatus were collected together with the repertoire data. Four to six DR-DQ haplotypes were handled as single units for association and clustering, since linkage in the cohort was strong. The number of donors typed differed by locus, with 629-630 for A, B, C, DRB1 and DQB1, 522 for DQA1, some 570 for DPA1, and some 470 for DPB1. Every discovery cohort repertoire had been produced on one sequencing platform. Using immunosequencing, the study profiled T cell repertoires from 666 subjects and related those repertoires to cytomegalovirus serostatus. Overall results and qualifications from the work: In a later genetic analysis, a missense DCLRE1C variant was associated with V-gene and J-gene trimming of TCR beta chains, and the association was replicated in an independent cohort. The classifier was reported to diagnose cytomegalovirus status with high specificity and sensitivity in both the original and validation cohorts. For the cohort, immune exposure information was limited to CMV serostatus. Most CMV-associated TCR beta chains appeared to be HLA-restricted in a later analysis, and the HLA associations seemed to be driven largely by CMV exposure. In a later analysis, some 18,000 TCR beta sequences were associated with specific HLA alleles at a false discovery rate of 0.05. Because the 87-base-pair reads could not distinguish some IMGT-functional V segments, including TRBV6-2 and TRBV6-3, those segments were excluded. Across donors, most TCR sequences were observed very rarely, whereas some public TCRs were present in many individuals. Linkage disequilibrium might explain the correlated functional status among segregating V segments, but an unknown experimental factor could not be ruled out. The sequencing pipeline was judged likely to have produced a cluster of highly shared sequence variants as a technical artifact. Several of the top co-occurrence clusters appeared to be linked to parvovirus B19, influenza, CMV and Epstein-Barr virus, according to a later analysis. Roughly uniform sequencing depth across donors was assumed in presence/absence analyses, although this assumption may not hold. In a later analysis, HLA-associated TCR beta chains showed more clonal expansion and lower generation probabilities than non-associated chains that were equally common. In a later analysis, TCR association rates were found to vary across HLA loci, with the most associated TCRs seen for DRB1 alleles and the fewest for HLA-C alleles. According to a later genetic analysis, donors in an Asian-associated ancestry cluster had fewer N-insertions in productive TCRs than the roughly 660-donor mean. In vitro tests confirmed that three of the cytomegalovirus-associated TCR beta chains recognize cytomegalovirus antigens. Because HLA typing was unavailable for some donors at each locus, only the typed subset was used in association tests. Broadly in line with IMGT annotations, most TCR beta V segments showed up in productive rearrangements about 87% or about 30% of the time in an earlier analysis of around 550 of the donors. Only TCR beta chains were sequenced in this cohort, and the absence of alpha or paired-chain data limited detectable features. A total of roughly 160 TCR beta chains were listed by the study as associated with cytomegalovirus. A further reported finding was that TCR beta sequences accurately predicted the HLA-A and HLA-B alleles for most subjects in the first cohort. Because counts were too low, some 16 rarely observed V segments, including chromosome 9 orphons, were excluded from the earlier analysis of several hundred of the donors. When HLA alleles, especially DR and DQ, strongly co-occurred, TCR associations were difficult to assign to individual alleles. The authors suggested that the approach could potentially be extended to other disease states and immunological phenotypes.

In total, 630 or so healthy bone marrow donors made up the cohort. At the time of sampling, every cohort member was nominally healthy, though immune exposures that went unrecorded were likely present. The donor tested CMV seronegative, placing the donor among the 350 to 400 seronegative members of the cohort. A peripheral blood sample was collected from each donor, and TCR beta sequencing was performed on peripheral blood mononuclear cells. The Qiagen DNeasy Blood Extraction Kit was used to extract genomic DNA from the blood cell samples. Concerning this clone itself: Its target antigen remains unknown. Base quality data are lacking; no much larger clone is found one base away.

Library construction relied on the immunoSEQ multiplex PCR assay. The multiplex PCR relied on a mix of 60 forward primers for TCR Vbeta segments and 13 reverse primers for TCR Jbeta segments. A multiplex PCR assay on genomic DNA amplified the CDR3 region of rearranged TCR beta genes. The Illumina HiSeq System was used to sequence the amplified TCR beta libraries as 87-base-pair reads. The paper's processing steps were these. A later analysis tallied about 77 million unique TCR beta chains across the 650 to 750 repertoires, and approximately 11 million of those chains were shared by two or more donors. A nearest-neighbor algorithm error-corrected the raw reads and collapsed the reads into unique sequences, merging closely related sequences to remove PCR and sequencing errors. Alignment of CDR3 sequences to IMGT reference sequences was used to assign V, D and J gene segments. For a sequence to be retained, a match of at least six nucleotides to both a V gene segment and a J gene segment was required. A rearrangement was called productive if the CDR3 had no stop codons and remained in frame with V and J, and every other rearrangement was called non-productive. CDR3 was defined according to IMGT convention as the region running from the second conserved V-encoded cysteine to the conserved J-encoded phenylalanine. In an earlier analysis of around 570 of the donors, sequences lacking an unambiguous match to a single V gene segment were excluded. An earlier analysis of fewer than 750 of the donors classified V segments as functional when productive rearrangements were above 56.7% and as segregating when the standard deviation between donors was above 5%. A statistical classification framework was built to diagnose cytomegalovirus status from the catalog of TCR beta chain sequences. In a later analysis, TCR nucleotide sequences were compared against IMGT/GENE-DB human TR gene sequences so that V and J genes could be assigned. The TCRdist pipeline was used in a later analysis to assign CDR3 sequences and most-parsimonious VDJ recombination scenarios. In a later analysis, every TCR beta chain was defined by the combination of its CDR3 amino acid sequence and its V-gene family, and reads without a unique V-gene family were dropped. A later analysis removed roughly 590 highly shared, low-generation-probability nucleotide sequences to deal with suspected cross-contamination and a sequencing artifact. In a later analysis, a clonal expansion index was calculated for each public chain from normalized within-repertoire ranks of inferred template counts. Generation probabilities in a later analysis came from a VDJ recombination model fitted to out-of-frame rearrangements, and those results were checked against IGoR. In a later analysis, TCR-TCR, TCR-HLA and TCR-CMV co-occurrence was scored with hypergeometric tests, and a repertoire-size bias correction was applied to TCR pairs. A later analysis estimated false discovery rates by permuting HLA or CMV assignments 20 times. In a later analysis, co-occurring TCRs were grouped using DBSCAN, and TCRdist sequence similarity was added for clustering within HLA-allele-positive subsets. Repertoires with fewer than 30,000 or more than 120,000 public chains, plus five repertoires with anomalous nucleotide sharing, were excluded from co-occurrence clustering. Entries here come from immuneACCESS through TCRdb and include only in-frame sequences with V and J called. Some clones fail to appear in such tables; in the studies checked, an unresolved V gene covers under half of the shortfall, and the cause of the remainder is unknown. The D gene and trimming were derived from the DNA, and the V and J assignments and clone size from that table. This sample holds over 95,000 clones; roughly three quarters were observed only once. Less than 10% of the sample rests with the top ten.

According to the germline V gene, CDR1 reads SGHNT and CDR2 reads YENEEA. The CDR3 has 12 amino acids, counting the end cysteine and phenylalanine. Only CDR3 DNA is held: 36 bases, read in frame from base 1. Between the V and J ends, shortened by 8 bases and 5 bases respectively, the junction contains 9 bases. The chain uses TRBV11-3 and TRBJ2-2; a tentative D match to TRBD2 spans 5 bases. Input material: PBMCs. The source is a female donor in good health and CMV-seronegative. In nucleotides, the sequence is TGTGCCAGCGGCGGAGGAACCGGGGAGCTGTTTTTT. Its protein product is CASGGGTGELFF.